Listed here are 5 T cell receptor beta chains from one sample, sequenced in a study of early T cells in non-severe SARS-CoV-2 infection (dated by TCRdb to about 2021). Library prep was done by 5' RACE. The instrument was a NextSeq 500. TCRdb trimmed the raw reads at Q25, called clones with MiXCR and kept productive beta chains. Rows with one shared CDR3 protein collapse into an entry with the most common genes and DNA. The sample data list tens of thousands of distinct CDR3 sequences, and approximately 10% of these were observed just once. The ten largest clones capture around 12% of the sample. Sequencing used whole blood, obtained at baseline. These receptors came from an adult who was a healthcare worker with PCR-confirmed SARS-CoV-2 infection or an uninfected control (not recorded which).

This clonotype has just a few counts. This chain's CDR3 is CAISEGGSHNEQFF. CDR3 bases: TGTGCCATCAGTGAGGGAGGAAGTCACAATGAGCAGTTCTTC. The rearrangement links TRBV10-3 to TRBJ2-1; maybe TRBD2 (5 bases). Germline values: CDR1 ENHRY, CDR2 SYGVKD. V dropped 2 bases and J dropped 5 bases, with 10 bases sitting between them. The CDR3 length is 14 residues.

This clonotype came up a few times. The chain has TRBV7-6 and TRBJ2-2; TRBD1 agrees at 7 bases. Germline V gene lookup returns CDR1 SGHVS and CDR2 FNYEAQ. CDR3 length: 17 amino acids. V shed 5 bases and J 0 bases; nucleotides not matched to a gene: 9. The CDR3 nucleotides are TGTGCCAGCAGCCCGCTACCGGGACAGACGAACACCGGGGAGCTGTTTTTT. It translates to CASSPLPGQTNTGELFF.

The table lists this clonotype with a few counts. J is TRBJ2-3 and V is TRBV6-6; TRBD1 agrees at 11 bases. The length of the CDR3 is 16 residues. V shed 5 bases and J 4 bases; nucleotides not matched to a gene: 8. Germline CDR1 reads MNHNY; CDR2 reads SVGAGI (reference sequence). This chain's CDR3 is CASSQPGQGVSDTQYF. In DNA form, the CDR3 reads TGTGCCAGCAGTCAACCGGGACAGGGGGTGTCAGATACGCAGTATTTT.

V and J are TRBV29-1 and TRBJ2-2, with 9 nucleotides matching TRBD1. Germline V gene sequence: CDR1 SQVTM, CDR2 ANQGSEA. The CDR3 has 14 amino acids. Trimming took 3 bases from V and 9 from J; bases not matched to a gene: 8. In nucleotides, the CDR3 is TGCAGCGTTGAGAGGACAGGGGAGGATCGGGAGCTGTTTTTT. Translating gives CSVERTGEDRELFF.

This clonotype has more than one count but fewer than ten. The chain is built from TRBV7-8 and TRBJ1-4, with D perhaps TRBD1 (6 bases). Per germline, CDR1 SGHVS and CDR2 FQNEAQ. Trimming shortened V by 6 bases and J by 8 bases, and 16 bases separated the two germline ends. CDR3 length: 14 amino acids. This chain's CDR3 is CASSRTGTGEKLFF. CDR3 DNA: TGTGCCAGCAGTCGAACAGGGACGGGAGAAAAACTGTTTTTT.